What follows is one T cell receptor (beta chain) and its context. No antigen is known for it. Other DNA sequences in the sample encode the same CDR3. Germline loops: CDR1 SGHRS, CDR2 YFSETQ. The V end was cut by 0 bases, the J end by 2 bases, with 11 bases between. This CDR3 region has 15 residues. Sequenced by immunoSEQ multiplex PCR; TCRdb stores in-frame clones only, minus some. The data show just over 2,000,000 clones, with 90% to 95% seen just once and about 0.13% held by the top ten. The data originate from a study of shared clonotypes between healthy human individuals. Notes on the study in general: Relative to their counterparts shared across all four donors, non-shared clonotypes exhibited diminished generation probabilities. Sorted-subset samples were not fully sequenced, rarefaction indicated.

This TCR was recovered from a man younger than 35 in good health. Sequencing was performed on naive CD4+ T cells sorted from blood. Subset meaning: CD45RA+ positively selected. V is TRBV5-1 and J is TRBJ2-5; the D gene could be TRBD1 or TRBD2 (5 bases each). The CDR3 spells CASSLAQGPQETQYF. CDR3 coding DNA: TGCGCCAGCAGCTTGGCTCAGGGACCACAAGAGACCCAGTACTTC.